A selection of T cell receptor beta chains follows, all from one sample in a study of blood T cell repertoires in COVID-19. Profiling relied on immunoSEQ multiplex PCR, and the TCRdb table lists in-frame clones only, not all of them. This sample yields about 220,000 clones, of which roughly 86% are seen a single time; about a tenth belongs to the top ten. The source material was peripheral blood. The receptor source for this set is a woman in her forties or fifties with COVID-19, enrolled during active disease. Both conserved end residues are part of each CDR3. D genes are given only for firm matches.

j_gene: TRBJ1-2; v_gene: TRBV2; d_gene: TRBD1; CDR3nt: TGTGCCAGCAGGGCCGACAGGGTCTCTAACTATGGCTACACCTTC; CDR3aa: CASRADRVSNYGYTF
j_gene: TRBJ1-5; v_gene: TRBV6-5; d_gene: TRBD1; CDR3nt: TGTGCCATAACAGGGGGCAGAGATCAGCCCCAGCATTTT; CDR3aa: CAITGGRDQPQHF
j_gene: TRBJ1-1; v_gene: TRBV2; d_gene: NA; CDR3nt: TGTGCCAGCAGTGCGGGACAACTCGGTACTGAAGCTTTCTTT; CDR3aa: CASSAGQLGTEAFF
j_gene: TRBJ2-7; v_gene: TRBV11-3; d_gene: NA; CDR3nt: TGTGCCAGCAGCCACACCCCCCTCTACGAGCAGTACTTC; CDR3aa: CASSHTPLYEQYF
j_gene: TRBJ2-1; v_gene: TRBV19; d_gene: NA; CDR3nt: TGTGCCAGTGGGGGGTCCGGGGGCAATGAGCAGTTCTTC; CDR3aa: CASGGSGGNEQFF
j_gene: TRBJ2-2; v_gene: TRBV18; d_gene: TRBD1; CDR3nt: TGTGCCAGCTTATCCCCGGGACAGGGTCGTGCCGGGGAGCTGTTTTTT; CDR3aa: CASLSPGQGRAGELFF
j_gene: TRBJ1-6; v_gene: TRBV19; d_gene: NA; CDR3nt: TGTGCCAGTACGAACGGACTTAATTCACCCCTCCACTTT; CDR3aa: CASTNGLNSPLHF
j_gene: TRBJ2-7; v_gene: TRBV19; d_gene: TRBD2; CDR3nt: TGTGCCAGTAGAGCGGGGGGGAATCTCCTCTACGAGCAGTACTTC; CDR3aa: CASRAGGNLLYEQYF
j_gene: TRBJ1-2; v_gene: TRBV28; d_gene: NA; CDR3nt: TGTGCCAGCAGTTTTAGAGGACAGACCTTTTATGGCTACACCTTC; CDR3aa: CASSFRGQTFYGYTF
j_gene: TRBJ2-7; v_gene: TRBV27; d_gene: TRBD1; CDR3nt: TGTGCCAGCAGTTTATCGACGGGGACAGACCCCTACGAGCAGTACTTC; CDR3aa: CASSLSTGTDPYEQYF